The text below deals with one T cell receptor beta chain. The specificity of this receptor is unknown. Per-base qualities were not stored, and no clone one base away is much larger. The sample comes from a study of blood T cell repertoires in COVID-19 (dated by TCRdb to the early 2020s). Regarding the research as a whole: Samples covering the acute and convalescent phases of COVID-19 were provided by collaborators in the United States, Italy and Spain. The repertoires were released in a freely available public database meant as a resource for research on the immune response to SARS-CoV-2. The prospective study material was composed of cDNA or gDNA derived from T cells, B-cell-depleted T cells, or PBMCs. The samples were drawn from the first 160 participants of the ongoing ImmuneRACE study and from over 950 subjects provided by 6 global collaborators. Sample metadata almost always included a de-identified subject ID, COVID-19 status, age in years and sex. The dataset comprised deeply sampled blood TCRbeta repertoires from subjects exposed to, actively infected with, or recovered from COVID-19. HLA class I and class II types, where available, came from metadata supplied by the sample provider rather than from assay-based typing.

The CDR3 holds 14 amino acids from the cysteine to the phenylalanine. The kept DNA is CDR3 alone, 42 bases in frame from the first base. As encoded in the germline V gene, CDR1 is MNHEY while CDR2 is SVGAGI. V loses 7 bases of germline sequence and J loses 4 bases, and the interval between the two ends is 16 bases. TCRbeta CDR3 regions were amplified from genomic DNA using the immunoSEQ Assay, a bias-controlled multiplex PCR. The authors' analysis ran thus. Within the assay, amplification of reference gene primers was used to estimate how many nucleated cells each sample contained. To quantify the absolute abundance of each unique TCRbeta CDR3 rearrangement, sequence reads were collapsed and filtered. For each sample, productive Simpson clonality was calculated as the square root of Simpson's diversity index across productive rearrangements. The table comes from immuneACCESS by way of TCRdb, which keeps in-frame sequences with V and J called. Part of the clones is missing from these tables; in studies checked, under half for an unresolved V gene and the rest for unknown reasons. V and J calls and clone size follow that table, whereas D and trimming were derived from the DNA. This sample holds approximately 110,000 clones; 70% to 90% were observed only once. Of the sample, over 1.2% falls within the top ten clones.

General findings and caveats noted by the study authors: How much clinical and demographic metadata was included differed by source and by participant, and the metadata was provided uncurated.

Each collaborating institution followed its own protocols to collect whole blood in K2EDTA tubes. Collaborator samples were shipped for TCRbeta analysis as frozen whole blood, isolated PBMCs, or DNA extracted from either sample type. This TCR came from a man aged 40-49 years with acute or convalescent COVID-19. The sample consisted of peripheral blood. The rearranged chain carries TRBV6-5 and TRBJ1-1, with TRBD1 tentatively as D gene (5 bases match). CDR3 region: CASKRGLQSTEAFF. The nucleotide sequence reads as follows: TGTGCCAGCAAAAGGGGCCTCCAGAGCACTGAAGCTTTCTTT.